This is a list of T cell receptor beta chains from one sample in a study of T cells in Graves' hyperthyroidism and ophthalmopathy. From the multiplex PCR reads, TCRdb called clonotypes with MiXCR, one entry per CDR3 protein. The sample holds under 450,000 distinct CDR3 sequences, approximately 17% seen once. The sample was blood. The receptors were gathered from a woman between 25 and 40 years old with Graves' hyperthyroidism that later progressed to Graves' ophthalmopathy. The CDR3 runs from the conserved cysteine through the conserved F or W. Fields, in order: clone size, D gene, V gene, CDR3 length, J gene, CDR3 DNA, CDR3 protein. D genes are given only for firm matches. The size field is filled for only some rows; it gives once, few, many or a size class.

many	NA	TRBV6-5	13	TRBJ2-7	TGTGCCAGCAGTTACGGCGCTACCTACGAGCAGTACTTC	CASSYGATYEQYF
many	TRBD2	TRBV10-3	19	TRBJ2-3	TGTGCCATCAGTGGTCTCAGGACTAGCGGGGATGGCAGGACAGATACGCAGTATTTT	CAISGLRTSGDGRTDTQYF
few	NA	TRBV29-1	12	TRBJ2-4	TGCAGCGTTGGGGGTGGGGGGAACATTCAGTACTTC	CSVGGGGNIQYF
few	NA	TRBV20-1	15	TRBJ2-3	TGCAGTGCTCAGCGAGGCGGGGTTTTCACAGATACGCAGTATTTT	CSAQRGGVFTDTQYF
many	NA	TRBV27	18	TRBJ2-1	TGTGCCAGCAGCCCCCAACCGCTGGGGGGTGGGTCCTACAATGAGCAGTTCTTC	CASSPQPLGGGSYNEQFF
many	NA	TRBV2	11	TRBJ2-7	TGTGCCTCAATTAGGGACTACGAGCAGTACTTC	CASIRDYEQYF
NA	NA	TRBV5-6	15	TRBJ2-2	TGTGCCAGCAGCAATACCGGGTTCAACACCGGGGAGCTGTTTTTT	CASSNTGFNTGELFF
NA	NA	TRBV28	15	TRBJ1-1	TGTGCCAGCAGTCAAGCAACAGGGAGGCGGACTGAAGCTTTCTTT	CASSQATGRRTEAFF
many	NA	TRBV29-1	15	TRBJ2-7	TGCAGCGTTGAAGATCGAGGGGACTCTAAGGACGAGCAGTACTTC	CSVEDRGDSKDEQYF
NA	NA	TRBV28	12	TRBJ1-2	TGTGCCAGCTCGGGGCCCAGCTATGGCTACACCTTC	CASSGPSYGYTF
NA	TRBD2	TRBV4-1	16	TRBJ2-1	TGCGCCAGCAGCCCGGGGGGGCTACCCGGGGGCAATGAGCAGTTCTTC	CASSPGGLPGGNEQFF
many	TRBD1	TRBV2	15	TRBJ1-2	TGTGCCAGAAAAACAGGGGCTTTAGCTAACTATGGCTACACCTTC	CARKTGALANYGYTF
many	NA	TRBV25-1	11	TRBJ1-1	TGTGCCAGCAGTGAATCATCCAAAGCTTTCTTT	CASSESSKAFF
few	NA	TRBV5-6	13	TRBJ1-2	TGTGCCAGCAGCTTCGCCGGGGGGGATGGCTACACCTTC	CASSFAGGDGYTF
NA	TRBD2	TRBV20-1	22	TRBJ2-1	TGCAGTGCTAGACAACCGTGGGGAACCGGGACTAGCGGGATTATGGCCCGCAATGAGCAGTTCTTC	CSARQPWGTGTSGIMARNEQFF
many	NA	TRBV29-1	11	TRBJ1-2	TGCAGCGTTGAAAAACTAGGTGGCTACACCTTC	CSVEKLGGYTF
once	NA	TRBV3-1	14	TRBJ2-3	TGTGCCAGCAGCCAAGATGGGCCCCCAGATACGCAGTATTTT	CASSQDGPPDTQYF
many	NA	TRBV10-3	16	TRBJ1-4	TGTGCCATCAGTGAGAACTACAGGGATGTTAATGAAAAACTGTTTTTT	CAISENYRDVNEKLFF
NA	NA	TRBV4-2	14	TRBJ1-2	TGTGCCAGCAGCCAAGTGGGCCTTAACTATGGCTACACCTTC	CASSQVGLNYGYTF
few	TRBD1	TRBV7-6	18	TRBJ2-6	TGTGCCAGCAGCTTCCAAGACAGGGGAACTATTGGGGCCAACGTCCTGACTTTC	CASSFQDRGTIGANVLTF
NA	TRBD1	TRBV20-1	13	TRBJ1-5	TGCAGTGCTAGGGGACAGGGAGGCCAGCCCCAGCATTTT	CSARGQGGQPQHF
NA	TRBD2	TRBV7-9	16	TRBJ2-1	TGTGCCAGCAGCTTAGTATTCGGGAGGAATCCCAATGAGCAGTTCTTC	CASSLVFGRNPNEQFF
NA	NA	TRBV29-1	13	TRBJ1-2	TGCAGCGTTGGGTGGGGGGCTAACTATGGCTACACCTTC	CSVGWGANYGYTF
NA	TRBD1	TRBV5-1	15	TRBJ2-5	TGCGCCAGCAGAATTTCGGGACAGAAACAAGAGACCCAGTACTTC	CASRISGQKQETQYF
few	TRBD1	TRBV19	13	TRBJ1-1	TGTGCCAGTAGGAGTACAGGGGGCACTGAAGCTTTCTTT	CASRSTGGTEAFF
NA	TRBD1	TRBV5-1	19	TRBJ2-1	TGCGCCAGCAGCTCGACAGGGGGCGGGGGCTCAGGGTTCTACAATGAGCAGTTCTTC	CASSSTGGGGSGFYNEQFF
NA	TRBD1	TRBV6-5	14	TRBJ1-2	TGTGCCAGCAGATACGGACAGGCCACCTATGGCTACACCTTC	CASRYGQATYGYTF
NA	NA	TRBV6-1	16	TRBJ1-5	TGTGCCAGCAGTGGCATGATACTCAGAAGCAATCAGCCCCAGCATTTT	CASSGMILRSNQPQHF
few	NA	TRBV20-1	13	TRBJ2-7	TGCAGTGCTAGTGGGCCAGACACCTACGAGCAGTACTTC	CSASGPDTYEQYF
many	NA	TRBV27	13	TRBJ2-7	TGTGCCAGCAGTTTGGAACCATCCTACGAGCAGTACTTC	CASSLEPSYEQYF
NA	NA	TRBV29-1	12	TRBJ2-4	TGCAGCGTTGAGGGGGATGGGGACATTCAGTACTTC	CSVEGDGDIQYF
NA	NA	TRBV27	14	TRBJ2-1	TGTGCCAGCAGTTTTCAAGGGGCCGGCCATGAGCAGTTCTTC	CASSFQGAGHEQFF
many	NA	TRBV19	18	TRBJ1-5	TGTGCCAGTAGTATAAAAGGTCCCATGGCGTATAGCAATCAGCCCCAGCATTTT	CASSIKGPMAYSNQPQHF